The 31 T cell receptor beta chains below come from one sample, sequenced in a study of T cells in narcolepsy (dated by TCRdb to 2017 to 2018). Library preparation used the immunoSEQ multiplex PCR assay. TCRdb's version of the immuneACCESS table is confined to in-frame rearrangements and falls short of the full clone set. An unresolved V gene accounts for under half of the shortfall where checked; the remainder is of unknown origin. Across this sample there are about 32,000 clones, with around 75% seen only once. The ten largest account for under 1.2% of the sample. The sample consisted of CD45RA- memory CD4+ T cells from PBMCs. The sample's cell subset or site label, in plain terms: memory T cells sorted ex vivo from peripheral blood. The receptors come from a human donor with narcolepsy.

The rearrangement joins TRBV30 to TRBJ2-2, with D possibly being TRBD2 (5 bases). Germline V gives CDR1 GTSNPN, CDR2 SVGIG (reference sequence). The CDR3 runs to 14 residues. Trimming shortened V by 5 bases and J by 5 bases, and 15 bases separated the two germline ends. CDR3 bases: TGTGCCTGGCTTGGACGGGGAACAACCGGGGAGCTGTTTTTT. Translated, it gives CAWLGRGTTGELFF.

The rearrangement joins TRBV19 to TRBJ2-7; D ambiguous. CDR1 and CDR2 from the germline V gene are LNHDA and SQIVND (reference sequence). The ends were cut back, 0 bases at V and 7 bases at J, with 10 bases in the middle. The CDR3 is 13 amino acids. CDR3 sequence (DNA): TGTGCCAGTAGTATAGAGACATTTCAAGAGCAGTACTTC. Protein product: CASSIETFQEQYF.

V and J are TRBV6-5 and TRBJ1-2; TRBD1 aligns across 7 bases. The germline gives CDR1 MNHEY, CDR2 SVGAGI. CDR3 length: 15 residues. The V gene end was trimmed by 5 bases and the J gene end by 3 bases; junction bases not matched to a gene: 9. CDR3 nucleotides: TGTGCCAGCAGTCCCGGCTTAACAGGGGACTATGGCTACACCTTC. Translated: CASSPGLTGDYGYTF.

This clone was picked up one time. The V call is TRBV27, the J call TRBJ1-5; D gene unclear. The V end was cut by 2 bases, the J end by 1 base, with 6 bases between. The CDR3 sequence is 14 residues long. Per the germline V gene, CDR1 is MNHEY and CDR2 is SMNVEV (reference sequence). This chain's CDR3 is CASSLSGSNQPQHF. In nucleotides, the CDR3 is TGTGCCAGCAGTTTAAGCGGGAGCAATCAGCCCCAGCATTTT.

The CDR3 bases are TGTGCCAGCAGCGCAGGCCCCGGACTAGCGGGAGGCTATGAGCAGTTCTTC. Residues: CASSAGPGLAGGYEQFF. The chain employs TRBV5-4 and TRBJ2-1, with TRBD2 matching over 14 bases. Trimming removed 4 bases from V and 8 bases from J; junction bases left unmatched: 11. The CDR3 has 17 residues. Germline CDR1 is SGHNT and CDR2 is YYREEE (reference sequence).

The chain combines TRBV5-4 with TRBJ2-5; 12 nucleotides match TRBD2. The CDR3 sequence is 16 residues long. Trimming removed 0 bases from V and 11 bases from J; junction bases left unmatched: 11. CDR1 is SGHNT and CDR2 is YYREEE in the germline V gene (reference sequence). The CDR3 DNA is TGTGCCAGCAGCTTGGCCTCTAGCGGGAGGGCCAGGGAGCAGTACTTC. Translation: CASSLASSGRAREQYF.

This clone has more than one count but fewer than ten. The V and J genes are TRBV2 and TRBJ1-1, with 11 bases aligning to TRBD1. CDR1 is SNHLY and CDR2 is FYNNEI in the germline V gene. Germline trimming cut 7 bases from V and 3 bases from J; bases unmatched to any gene: 4. CDR3 length equals 14 residues. The CDR3 nucleotides are TGTGCCAGCACAAAGGGACAGGGGGACACTGAAGCTTTCTTT. Translation: CASTKGQGDTEAFF.

V is TRBV11-2 and J is TRBJ2-7; possible D gene TRBD2, 6 bases. The germline V and J ends were trimmed by 5 bases and 2 bases, with 16 bases remaining between them. This CDR3 is built from 15 residues. Germline CDR1 and CDR2: SGHAT and FQNNGV. CDR3 nucleotide sequence: TGTGCCAGCAGCCATATTGCGGGGCTTCCCTACGAGCAGTACTTC. Protein product: CASSHIAGLPYEQYF. The whole variable domain, remainder taken from reference TRBV11-2 and TRBJ2-7, is EAGVAQSPRYKIIEKRQSVAFWCNPISGHATLYWYQQILGQGPKLLIQFQNNGVVDDSQLPKDRFSAERLKGVDSTLKIQPAKLEDSAVYLCASSHIAGLPYEQYFGPGTRLTVT.

This clone was found once. The chain carries TRBV5-1 and TRBJ2-5; D not resolved. Germline V gene data show CDR1 as SGHRS and CDR2 as YFSETQ. Trimming took 1 base from V and 5 from J, leaving 6 bases between them. This CDR3 is 12 amino acids long. The CDR3 reads CASSLLMETQYF. The CDR3 DNA follows: TGCGCCAGCAGCTTGTTGATGGAGACCCAGTACTTC.

This clone has just a few counts. The gene calls are TRBV19 and TRBJ2-1, with D tentatively TRBD1 (5 bases). Trimming took 4 bases from V and 1 from J, leaving 11 bases between them. The germline V gene encodes CDR1 LNHDA and CDR2 SQIVND (reference sequence). There are 15 residues in the CDR3. The CDR3 coding sequence is TGTGCCAGTAGTAAGACAGCGATTTCCTACAATGAGCAGTTCTTC. Its translation is CASSKTAISYNEQFF.

The chain combines TRBV19 with TRBJ1-6; 7 bases map to TRBD1. Germline lookup yields CDR1 LNHDA and CDR2 SQIVND (reference sequence). V shed 4 bases and J 7 bases; nucleotides not matched to a gene: 13. There are 17 residues in the CDR3. DNA for the CDR3: TGTGCCAGTAGTACAACTCGGACAGGCCAACGGAATTCACCCCTCCACTTT. Protein: CASSTTRTGQRNSPLHF. Full variable domain (remainder filled in from reference TRBV19 and TRBJ1-6): DGGITQSPKYLFRKEGQNVTLSCEQNLNHDAMYWYRQDPGQGLRLIYYSQIVNDFQKGDIAEGYSVSREKKESFPLTVTSAQKNPTAFYLCASSTTRTGQRNSPLHFGNGTRLTVT.

V is TRBV4-1 and J is TRBJ2-5; D is unresolved. The V and J ends lost 1 base and 2 bases respectively, with 14 bases between them. In germline, CDR1 is MGHRA, CDR2 YSYEKL. The CDR3 has 16 amino acids. The CDR3 DNA follows: TGCGCCAGCAGCCAAGGTGAATCCGTAGTACAAGAGACCCAGTACTTC. It yields the protein CASSQGESVVQETQYF.

The chain carries TRBV7-2 and TRBJ2-3; unclear D gene. The V end was cut by 4 bases, the J end by 3 bases, with 8 bases between. Germline lookup yields CDR1 SGHTA and CDR2 FQGNSA. The CDR3 length is 13 residues. The chain's CDR3 is CASSSYLTDTQYF. The DNA for the CDR3 is TGTGCCAGCAGCTCCTACTTGACAGATACGCAGTATTTT.

The J gene is TRBJ1-2, the V gene TRBV4-3, with D unclear. V lost 4 bases and J lost 3, with 18 bases in between. From germline, CDR1 is LGHNA and CDR2 YSLEER. The CDR3 length is 16 residues. This CDR3 reads CASSLELTFQDYGYTF. In nucleotides, the CDR3 is TGCGCCAGCAGCCTAGAATTGACCTTCCAAGACTATGGCTACACCTTC.

The V call is TRBV6-4, the J call TRBJ2-1; D is perhaps TRBD2 (5 bases). There are 14 residues in the CDR3. V was trimmed by 4 bases and J by 2 bases, leaving 9 bases between them. Germline V lookup: CDR1 MRHNA, CDR2 SNTAGT. CDR3 sequence reads: CASSAEGAYNEQFF. In nucleotides, the CDR3 is TGTGCCAGCAGTGCTGAGGGTGCCTACAATGAGCAGTTCTTC.

In nucleotides, the CDR3 is TGTGCCACACGACCAGGAGCCTTACAAGAGACCCAGTACTTC. This gives the protein CATRPGALQETQYF. The chain has TRBV19 and TRBJ2-5; D not certain. Looked up from germline, CDR1 is LNHDA and CDR2 is SQIVND (reference sequence). V lost 10 bases, J lost 2 bases, and 17 bases lay in between. The CDR3 sequence is 14 residues long. The whole variable domain, remainder taken from reference TRBV19 and TRBJ2-5, is DGGITQSPKYLFRKEGQNVTLSCEQNLNHDAMYWYRQDPGQGLRLIYYSQIVNDFQKGDIAEGYSVSREKKESFPLTVTSAQKNPTAFYLCATRPGALQETQYFGPGTRLLVL.

The chain uses TRBV29-1 and TRBJ1-1, with 7 nucleotides matching TRBD1. Germline CDR1 SQVTM, CDR2 ANQGSEA. Losses at the gene ends were 6 bases for V and 0 bases for J; bases not matched to a gene: 4. CDR3 length: 13 amino acids. This chain's CDR3 is CSVTGNLNTEAFF. The CDR3, as DNA: TGCAGCGTGACAGGGAACCTGAACACTGAAGCTTTCTTT. Complete variable domain (other parts from reference TRBV29-1 and TRBJ1-1): SAVISQKPSRDICQRGTSLTIQCQVDSQVTMMFWYRQQPGQSLTLIATANQGSEATYESGFVIDKFPISRPNLTFSTLTVSNMSPEDSSIYLCSVTGNLNTEAFFGQGTRLTVV.

V usage is TRBV14 and J usage is TRBJ2-7; D is unresolved. V shed 5 bases and J shed 4 bases, with 6 bases lying between them. The V gene's germline CDR1 is SGHDN and CDR2 FVKESK. There are 11 residues in the CDR3. CDR3 protein: CASSSYYEQYF. The CDR3 coding sequence is TGTGCCAGCAGCTCCTATTACGAGCAGTACTTC.

This clone occurred a few times. The chain joins TRBV2 to TRBJ2-1; maybe TRBD1 (6 bases). V was cut by 11 bases and J by 8 bases, with 13 bases left in between. Germline V CDR1 and CDR2: SNHLY, FYNNEI. This CDR3 region has 11 residues. The CDR3 sequence: CAGGLGYEQFF. The CDR3 coding sequence is TGTGCCGGGGGCCTCGGGTATGAGCAGTTCTTC.

The chain employs TRBV12-5 and TRBJ2-7, with D unclear. This CDR3 has 14 residues. In germline, CDR1 is LGHNT, CDR2 FRNRAP. V was trimmed by 7 bases and J by 3 bases, leaving 16 bases between them. This CDR3 is CASALEPASYEQYF. CDR3 DNA sequence: TGTGCTAGTGCCCTCGAACCGGCCAGCTACGAGCAGTACTTC.

The chain links TRBV6-5 to TRBJ1-5; D remains ambiguous. The V gene lost 0 bases and the J gene lost 0 bases, with 9 bases spanning the gap. Germline V gene lookup returns CDR1 MNHEY and CDR2 SVGAGI. The CDR3 consists of 16 residues. CDR3: CASSYSLDLSNQPQHF. Here the CDR3 DNA reads TGTGCCAGCAGTTACTCTCTGGACCTTAGCAATCAGCCCCAGCATTTT.

V is TRBV9 and J is TRBJ2-2; 7 bases match TRBD1. CDR1 is SGDLS and CDR2 is YYNGEE in the germline V gene. Germline trimming cut 1 base from V and 1 base from J; bases unmatched to any gene: 1. The CDR3 sequence is 15 residues long. The CDR3 spells CASSVRQGNTGELFF. CDR3 DNA sequence: TGTGCCAGCAGCGTACGACAGGGGAACACCGGGGAGCTGTTTTTT.

This clone was recorded once. The gene calls are TRBV11-2 and TRBJ1-4; D is unresolved. Trimming stripped 0 bases from V and 5 bases from J, with 7 bases between. The germline V gene has CDR1 SGHAT and CDR2 FQNNGV. The CDR3 contains 14 residues. The CDR3 DNA reads TGTGCCAGCAGCTTAGACGGCTTAAATGAAAAACTGTTTTTT. Residues: CASSLDGLNEKLFF. Filled out from reference TRBV11-2 and TRBJ1-4, the complete variable domain reads EAGVAQSPRYKIIEKRQSVAFWCNPISGHATLYWYQQILGQGPKLLIQFQNNGVVDDSQLPKDRFSAERLKGVDSTLKIQPAKLEDSAVYLCASSLDGLNEKLFFGSGTQLSVL.

The chain has TRBV6-1 and TRBJ2-7; 8 bases align to TRBD1. The CDR3 runs to 14 residues. Per germline, CDR1 MNHNS and CDR2 SASEGT. J gave up 3 bases and V 7 bases, and 8 bases lay outside the gene matches. CDR3: CASIWQGAIYEQYF. CDR3 DNA: TGTGCCAGCATTTGGCAGGGGGCTATCTACGAGCAGTACTTC.

The V gene is TRBV27, the J gene TRBJ1-4; no reliable D call. The CDR3 runs to 13 residues. Trimming pared 6 bases from V and 8 bases from J, leaving 13 bases between. Per the germline V gene, CDR1 is MNHEY and CDR2 is SMNVEV (reference sequence). In DNA, the CDR3 is TGTGCCAGCAGCCCTAGACATTCCGAAAAACTGTTTTTT. Protein: CASSPRHSEKLFF.

This clone showed up just a few times. The chain links TRBV5-4 to TRBJ2-6; 10 positions match TRBD1. The CDR3 spans 17 residues. V dropped 2 bases and J dropped 0; count of bases not matched to a gene: 2. Germline CDR1 and CDR2: SGHNT and YYREEE (reference sequence). The CDR3 protein is CASSFGDRGSGANVLTF. CDR3 DNA sequence: TGTGCCAGCAGCTTCGGGGACAGGGGCTCTGGGGCCAACGTCCTGACTTTC.

CDR3 in amino acids: CASSFNRGGYTF. CDR3 sequence (DNA): TGTGCCAGCAGCTTTAACCGGGGTGGCTACACCTTC. The V and J genes are TRBV7-9 and TRBJ1-2; D unresolved. V was cut by 3 bases and J by 7 bases, with 9 bases left in between. Germline lookup yields CDR1 SEHNR and CDR2 FQNEAQ (reference sequence). The CDR3 has 12 residues.

The chain carries TRBV25-1 and TRBJ2-2; D not resolved. CDR3 length equals 13 residues. Trimming removed 5 bases at V and 4 bases at J, with 8 bases between. Germline V gene data show CDR1 as MGHDK and CDR2 as SYGVNS. The CDR3 is CASSKTGTGELFF. In DNA, the CDR3 is TGTGCCAGCAGTAAAACGGGCACCGGGGAGCTGTTTTTT. Drawing the rest from reference TRBV25-1 and TRBJ2-2, the complete variable domain is EADIYQTPRYLVIGTGKKITLECSQTMGHDKMYWYQQDPGMELHLIHYSYGVNSTEKGDLSSESTVSRIRTEHFPLTLESARPSHTSQYLCASSKTGTGELFFGEGSRLTVL.

The count of this clone is one. The V call is TRBV5-6, the J call TRBJ1-1, with 7 bases aligning to TRBD1. V lost 6 bases, J lost 8 bases, and 16 bases stayed unmatched. CDR1 is SGHDT, CDR2 YYEEEE, per germline. CDR3 size: 15 residues. In nucleotides, the CDR3 is TGTGCCAGCATCATAAACAGGGGTTCTCGCCTAGAAGCTTTCTTT. Its translation: CASIINRGSRLEAFF. Full variable domain (rest looked up from reference TRBV5-6 and TRBJ1-1): DAGVTQSPTHLIKTRGQQVTLRCSPKSGHDTVSWYQQALGQGPQFIFQYYEEEERQRGNFPDRFSGHQFPNYSSELNVNALLLGDSALYLCASIINRGSRLEAFFGQGTRLTVV.

The chain links TRBV7-3 to TRBJ1-3; D may be TRBD1 (6 bases). The V gene's germline CDR1 is SGHTA and CDR2 FQGTGA. V lost 5 bases, J lost 2 bases, and 10 bases lay in between. The CDR3 loop spans 14 amino acids. The CDR3 is CASSPQGTGNTIYF. Here the CDR3 DNA reads TGTGCCAGCAGCCCCCAGGGGACTGGAAACACCATATATTTT.

The chain employs TRBV28 and TRBJ2-7, with 10 nucleotides matching TRBD2. The germline V gene has CDR1 MDHEN and CDR2 SYDVKM. The CDR3 has 13 residues. V shed 8 bases and J 4 bases; nucleotides not matched to a gene: 5. CDR3: CASLSSGSYEQYF. The CDR3 region has the DNA TGTGCCAGCTTATCTAGCGGGAGTTACGAGCAGTACTTC.